These 14 T cell receptor beta chains came from one sample sequenced in a study of identical twins (TCRdb year 2016). The library came from 5' RACE. Data came from an Illumina HiSeq 2000. The public reads were reanalyzed by TCRdb: fastp trimming at Q25, MiXCR alignment, in-frame beta chains only. Under each unique CDR3 protein, matching rows form one entry showing the most common genes and DNA. Here the sample has 400,000 to 550,000 distinct CDR3 sequences; around 15% occur a single time. Clones ranked in the top ten supply 0.95% to 1% of the sample. This same sample was also taken into another study, of yellow fever vaccine responses in identical twins.

Source material: CD4+ T cells sorted from blood. These receptors all come from a woman between 18 and 30 years old in good health.

This chain uses TRBV23-1 with TRBJ2-4; the D gene could be TRBD1 or TRBD2 (5 bases each). TRBV23-1 is treated as an ORF (open reading frame) with a function not yet certain. The CDR3 contains 17 residues. V was shortened by 3 bases and J by 5 bases, with 20 bases between the two germline ends. As DNA, the CDR3 is TGCGCCAGCAGTCATCGGGGACGGGAATCTCCGGAAAACATTCAGTACTTC. Its translation is CASSHRGRESPENIQYF.

This clonotype has ten or more counts. This chain joins TRBV5-1 and TRBJ2-3; D unresolved. The CDR3 consists of 14 residues. V dropped 0 bases and J dropped 0 bases, with 5 bases sitting between them. Germline CDR1 SGHRS, CDR2 YFSETQ. The CDR3 reads CASSLELSTDTQYF. In DNA, the CDR3 is TGCGCCAGCAGCTTGGAACTCAGCACAGATACGCAGTATTTT.

The V call is TRBV29-1, the J call TRBJ2-3; 7 positions match TRBD2. Germline trimming cut 7 bases from V and 2 bases from J; bases unmatched to any gene: 6. The CDR3 is made up of 13 amino acids. Germline lookup yields CDR1 SQVTM and CDR2 ANQGSEA. The DNA of the CDR3 is TGCAGCGGTCGGGAGGCAACCACAGATACGCAGTATTTT. Protein product: CSGREATTDTQYF.

This clonotype was seen a few times. The gene calls are TRBV14 and TRBJ2-4, with 13 nucleotides matching TRBD2. V was pared by 2 bases and J by 1 base, with 8 bases of the junction left unmatched. Germline lookup yields CDR1 SGHDN and CDR2 FVKESK. The CDR3 loop spans 19 amino acids. The chain's CDR3 is CASSQSTSGGAEAKNIQYF. In DNA form, the CDR3 reads TGTGCCAGCAGCCAATCCACTAGCGGGGGGGCCGAGGCCAAAAACATTCAGTACTTC.

This clonotype has only a few counts. The V and J genes are TRBV29-1 and TRBJ2-1; TRBD1 agrees at 7 bases. The V segment lost 4 bases and the J segment 5 bases; nucleotides outside the gene matches: 8. The CDR3 totals 14 residues. CDR1 is SQVTM and CDR2 is ANQGSEA in the germline V gene. The CDR3 loop is CSVAPYDRDNEQFF. CDR3 nucleotides: TGCAGCGTTGCTCCCTACGACAGGGACAATGAGCAGTTCTTC.

This rearrangement joins TRBV7-2 to TRBJ1-5; D is possibly TRBD1 (5 bases). Germline V CDR1 and CDR2: SGHTA, FQGNSA. Trimming cost V 1 base and J 6 bases, with 10 bases left between them. The CDR3 length is 14 residues. The CDR3 is CASSLVTGRQPQHF. The CDR3 region has the DNA TGTGCCAGCAGCTTAGTTACGGGACGTCAGCCCCAGCATTTT.

In DNA form, the CDR3 reads TGTGCCAGCAGTGAATTTTTGGGGGCCCAGTACTTC. Translated, it gives CASSEFLGAQYF. This rearrangement joins TRBV25-1 to TRBJ2-5; D tentatively reads TRBD1 or TRBD2 (5 bases each). CDR1 is MGHDK, CDR2 SYGVNS, per germline. This CDR3 comprises 12 residues. V was pared by 1 base and J by 9 bases, with 9 bases between. The full variable domain, in which reference TRBV25-1 and TRBJ2-5 provide the parts outside the CDR3, is EADIYQTPRYLVIGTGKKITLECSQTMGHDKMYWYQQDPGMELHLIHYSYGVNSTEKGDLSSESTVSRIRTEHFPLTLESARPSHTSQYLCASSEFLGAQYFGPGTRLLVL.

J is TRBJ2-1 and V is TRBV20-1; possibly TRBD2 for D (7 bases). CDR3 length equals 14 residues. Germline CDR1 DFQATT, CDR2 SNEGSKA (reference sequence). V lost 5 bases and J 6 bases, leaving 17 bases between the germline ends. The CDR3, as DNA: TGCAGTGCTGTGAAGGGGGGGAAATCCAATGAGCAGTTCTTC. Amino acids: CSAVKGGKSNEQFF.

The CDR3 DNA follows: TGCGCCAGCAGCGTGAGGGGAGCCAAAAACATTCAGTACTTC. Its protein product is CASSVRGAKNIQYF. The chain recombines TRBV5-1 with TRBJ2-4; either TRBD1 or TRBD2 may fit D (5 bases each). Germline CDR1 SGHRS, CDR2 YFSETQ. This CDR3 spans 14 amino acids. Deletions cut 4 bases from V and 0 bases from J, with 8 bases between.

This chain's CDR3 is CASSSNSGLEAFF. CDR3 DNA: TGTGCCAGCAGTTCTAACTCAGGGCTTGAAGCTTTCTTT. This rearrangement joins TRBV7-9 to TRBJ1-1; D might be TRBD1 (5 bases). Trimming removed 6 bases from V and 7 bases from J, with 15 bases in between. CDR3 length equals 13 residues. Germline V gene lookup returns CDR1 SEHNR and CDR2 FQNEAQ (reference sequence).

This clonotype has only a few counts. The chain uses TRBV6-2 or TRBV6-3 and TRBJ2-7, with TRBD2 matching 7 bases. This CDR3 is 13 amino acids long. CDR1 is MNHEY and CDR2 is SVGEGT in the germline V gene. V lost 4 bases, J lost 3 bases, and 3 bases stayed unmatched. The CDR3 sequence: CASSLLADYEQYF. CDR3 sequence (DNA): TGTGCCAGCAGTTTGCTAGCGGACTACGAGCAGTACTTC.

The chain carries TRBV2 and TRBJ2-1; D might be TRBD1 or TRBD2, each matching 6 bases. The CDR3 loop spans 18 amino acids. Germline CDR1 reads SNHLY; CDR2 reads FYNNEI. Trimming shortened V by 2 bases and J by 5 bases, and 22 bases separated the two germline ends. As DNA, the CDR3 is TGTGCCAGCAGTGAACGGGCCTGGGCGGGACATAATGACAATGAGCAGTTCTTC. This encodes CASSERAWAGHNDNEQFF.

This clonotype has ten or more counts. The chain joins TRBV5-1 to TRBJ2-2; D unclear. Per the germline V gene, CDR1 is SGHRS and CDR2 is YFSETQ. V was trimmed by 4 bases and J by 3 bases, leaving 19 bases between them. The CDR3 is 17 amino acids. The CDR3 sequence is CASSPWGGPSDTGELFF. For the CDR3, the DNA is TGCGCCAGCAGCCCCTGGGGTGGGCCCTCGGACACCGGGGAGCTGTTTTTT.

The CDR3 here is CSARLASTGELFF. CDR3 bases: TGCAGTGCTAGACTAGCTAGCACCGGGGAGCTGTTTTTT. The rearrangement uses TRBV20-1 and TRBJ2-2; D perhaps matches TRBD2 (5 bases). CDR3 length equals 13 residues. V dropped 2 bases and J dropped 4 bases, with 8 bases sitting between them. Germline V CDR1 and CDR2: DFQATT, SNEGSKA (reference sequence).